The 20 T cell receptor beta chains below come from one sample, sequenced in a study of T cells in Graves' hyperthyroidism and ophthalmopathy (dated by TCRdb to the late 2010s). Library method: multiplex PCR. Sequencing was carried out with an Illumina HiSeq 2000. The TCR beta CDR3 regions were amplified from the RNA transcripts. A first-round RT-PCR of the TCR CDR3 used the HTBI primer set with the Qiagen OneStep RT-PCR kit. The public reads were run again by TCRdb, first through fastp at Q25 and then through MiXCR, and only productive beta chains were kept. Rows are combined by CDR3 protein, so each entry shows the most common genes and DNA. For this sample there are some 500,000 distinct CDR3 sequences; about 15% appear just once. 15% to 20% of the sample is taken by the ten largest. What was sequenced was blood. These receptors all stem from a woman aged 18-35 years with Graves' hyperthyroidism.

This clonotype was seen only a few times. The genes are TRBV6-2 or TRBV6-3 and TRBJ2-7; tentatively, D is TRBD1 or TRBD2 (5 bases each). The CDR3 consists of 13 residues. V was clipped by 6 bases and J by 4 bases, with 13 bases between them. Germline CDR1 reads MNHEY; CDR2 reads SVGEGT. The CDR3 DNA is TGTGCCAGCAGCCAACCGGGACGGTACGAGCAGTACGTC. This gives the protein CASSQPGRYEQYV.

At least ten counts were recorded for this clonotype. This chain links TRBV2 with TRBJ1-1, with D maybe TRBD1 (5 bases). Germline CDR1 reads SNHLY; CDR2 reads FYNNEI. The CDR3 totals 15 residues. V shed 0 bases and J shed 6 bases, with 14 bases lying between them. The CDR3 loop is CASSEALGGFAEAFF. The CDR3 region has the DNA TGTGCCAGCAGTGAAGCGCTCGGGGGTTTCGCTGAAGCTTTCTTT.

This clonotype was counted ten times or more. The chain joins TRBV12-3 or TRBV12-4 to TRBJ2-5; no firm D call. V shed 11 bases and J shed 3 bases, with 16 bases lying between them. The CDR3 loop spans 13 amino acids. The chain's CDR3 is CASSRNTKETQYF. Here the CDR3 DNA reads TGTGCCTCCTCCCGTAACACTAAAGAGACCCAGTACTTC.

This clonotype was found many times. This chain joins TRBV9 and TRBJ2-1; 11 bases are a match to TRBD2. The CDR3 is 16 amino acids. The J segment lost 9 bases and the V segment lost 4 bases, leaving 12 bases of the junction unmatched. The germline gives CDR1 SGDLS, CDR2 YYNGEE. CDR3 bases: TGTGCCAGCAGCACGGATAAACTAGCGGGAGAGGTTGAGCAGTTCTTC. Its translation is CASSTDKLAGEVEQFF.

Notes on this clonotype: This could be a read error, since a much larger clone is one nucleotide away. The chain's CDR3 is CASSQTAGLAVGSDEQYF. Here the CDR3 DNA reads TGTGCCAGCAGCCAAACGGCAGGACTAGCGGTAGGGTCCGACGAGCAGTACTTC. The rearrangement uses TRBV3-1 and TRBJ2-7, with TRBD2 matching 10 bases. Germline CDR1 LGHDT, CDR2 YNNKEL (reference sequence). Trimming at V came to 2 bases and at J to 5 bases, leaving 15 bases not matched to a gene. This CDR3 is built from 18 residues.

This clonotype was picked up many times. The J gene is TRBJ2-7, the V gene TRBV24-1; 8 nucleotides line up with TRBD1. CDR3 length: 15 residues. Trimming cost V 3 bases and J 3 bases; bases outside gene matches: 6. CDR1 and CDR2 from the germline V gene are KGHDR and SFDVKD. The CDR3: CATSDGTGAYYEQYF. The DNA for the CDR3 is TGTGCCACCAGTGATGGGACAGGAGCATACTACGAGCAGTACTTC.

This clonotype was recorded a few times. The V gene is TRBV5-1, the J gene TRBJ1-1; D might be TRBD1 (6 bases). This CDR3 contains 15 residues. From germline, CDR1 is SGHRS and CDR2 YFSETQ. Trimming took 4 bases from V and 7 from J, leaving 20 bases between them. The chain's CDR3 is CASSPGGAKDSEAFF. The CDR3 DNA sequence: TGCGCCAGCAGCCCCGGCGGGGCAAAGGACAGTGAAGCTTTCTTT.

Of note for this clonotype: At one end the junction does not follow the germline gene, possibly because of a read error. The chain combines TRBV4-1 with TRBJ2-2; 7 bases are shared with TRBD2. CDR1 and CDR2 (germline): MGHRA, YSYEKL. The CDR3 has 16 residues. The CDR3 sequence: CAGSQVSSGNTGELLF. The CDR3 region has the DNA TGCGCCGGCAGCCAAGTCTCTAGCGGCAACACCGGGGAGCTGCTTTTT.

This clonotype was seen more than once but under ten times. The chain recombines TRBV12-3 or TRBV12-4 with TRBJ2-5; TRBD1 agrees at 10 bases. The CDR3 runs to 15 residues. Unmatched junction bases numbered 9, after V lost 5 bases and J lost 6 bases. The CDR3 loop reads CASSSPGQGLQTQYF. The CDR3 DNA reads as TGTGCCAGCAGTAGTCCGGGACAGGGGCTTCAGACCCAGTACTTC.

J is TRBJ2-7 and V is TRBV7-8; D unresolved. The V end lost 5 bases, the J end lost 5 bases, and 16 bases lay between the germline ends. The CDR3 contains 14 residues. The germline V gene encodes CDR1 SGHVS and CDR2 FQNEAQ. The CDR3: CASSGVERGNEQYV. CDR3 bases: TGTGCCAGCAGCGGTGTGGAGCGAGGAAACGAGCAGTACGTC.

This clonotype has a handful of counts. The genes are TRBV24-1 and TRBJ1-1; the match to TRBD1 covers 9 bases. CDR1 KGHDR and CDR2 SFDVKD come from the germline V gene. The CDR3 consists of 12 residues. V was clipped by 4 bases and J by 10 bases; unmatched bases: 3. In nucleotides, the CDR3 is TGTGCCACCAGTGAGGGGACAGGGACAGCTTTCTTT. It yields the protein CATSEGTGTAFF.

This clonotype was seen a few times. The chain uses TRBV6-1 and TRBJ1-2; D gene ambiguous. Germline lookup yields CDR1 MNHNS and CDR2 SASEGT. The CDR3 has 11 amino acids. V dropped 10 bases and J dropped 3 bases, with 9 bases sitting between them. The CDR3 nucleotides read TGTGCCACCACATCATACTATGGCTACACCTTC. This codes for CATTSYYGYTF.

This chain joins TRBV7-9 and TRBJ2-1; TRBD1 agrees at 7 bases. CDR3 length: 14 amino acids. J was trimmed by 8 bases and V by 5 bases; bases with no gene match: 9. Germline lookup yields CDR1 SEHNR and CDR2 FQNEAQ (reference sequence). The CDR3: CASSLLDRFDEQFF. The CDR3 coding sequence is TGTGCCAGCAGCCTATTGGACAGGTTCGATGAGCAGTTCTTC.

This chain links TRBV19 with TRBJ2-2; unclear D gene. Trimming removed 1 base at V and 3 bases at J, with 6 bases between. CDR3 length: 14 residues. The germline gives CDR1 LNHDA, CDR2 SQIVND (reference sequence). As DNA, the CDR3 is TGTGCCAGTAGTATAGCTCAGTACACCGGGGAGCTGTTTTTT. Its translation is CASSIAQYTGELFF.

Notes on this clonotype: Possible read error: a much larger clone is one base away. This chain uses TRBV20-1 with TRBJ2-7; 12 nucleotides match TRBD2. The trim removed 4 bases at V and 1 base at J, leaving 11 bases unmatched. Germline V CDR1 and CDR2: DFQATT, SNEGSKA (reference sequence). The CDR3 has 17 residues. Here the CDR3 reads CSATPTGLAGISYEQYF. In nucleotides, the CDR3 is TGCAGTGCTACCCCCACAGGACTAGCGGGAATATCCTACGAGCAGTACTTC.

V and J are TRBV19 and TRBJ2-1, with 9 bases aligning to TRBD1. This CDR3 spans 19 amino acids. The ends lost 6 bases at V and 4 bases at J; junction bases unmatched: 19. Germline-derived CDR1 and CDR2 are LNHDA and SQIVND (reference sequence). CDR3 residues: CASREPSGTGRETYNEQFF. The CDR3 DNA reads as TGTGCCAGTAGGGAACCCTCCGGGACAGGGCGAGAGACGTACAATGAGCAGTTCTTC.

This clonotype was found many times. This CDR3 reads CASSVGGGEQYV. For the CDR3, the DNA is TGTGCCAGCAGTGTTGGGGGCGGCGAGCAGTACGTC. This chain joins TRBV2 and TRBJ2-7; a weak D match, TRBD1 (6 bases). V was trimmed by 4 bases and J by 6 bases, leaving 10 bases between them. The germline CDR1 and CDR2 sequences are SNHLY and FYNNEI. The CDR3 length is 12 residues.

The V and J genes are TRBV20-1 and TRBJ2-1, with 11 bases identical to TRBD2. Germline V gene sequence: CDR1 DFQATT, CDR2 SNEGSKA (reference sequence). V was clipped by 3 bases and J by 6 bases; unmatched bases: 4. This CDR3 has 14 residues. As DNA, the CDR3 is TGCAGTGCTAGTCGGACTAGCGGGCTCAATGAGCAGTTCTTC. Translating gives CSASRTSGLNEQFF.

CDR3 protein: CASSRRNTGELFF. The DNA for the CDR3 is TGTGCCAGTAGTAGACGGAACACCGGGGAGCTGTTTTTT. J is TRBJ2-2 and V is TRBV19; unclear D gene. The CDR3 runs 13 residues. CDR1 LNHDA and CDR2 SQIVND come from the germline V gene (reference sequence). The V gene lost 4 bases and the J gene lost 1 base, with 4 bases spanning the gap.

This CDR3 reads CASSPAYTQYF. In nucleotides, the CDR3 is TGTGCCAGCAGTCCTGCTTATACGCAGTATTTT. The chain links TRBV27 to TRBJ2-3; the D is unclear. Looked up from germline, CDR1 is MNHEY and CDR2 is SMNVEV (reference sequence). V was pared by 5 bases and J by 7 bases, with 7 bases between. The CDR3 covers 11 residues.